The 31 T cell receptor beta chains listed next were all sequenced from one sample in a study of CD8 T cells in Susac syndrome. With random hexamers, roughly 0.5 to 1 ug RNA was reverse transcribed. TCRdb analysed the immunoSEQ multiplex PCR reads with MiXCR anew, one entry per CDR3 protein. The table has 200,000 or so distinct CDR3 sequences, around 95% seen once. The material sequenced was CD4+ T cells from PBMCs. The receptors derive from a human donor with Susac syndrome.

This clonotype was counted between two and nine times. The rearrangement joins TRBV6-1 to TRBJ2-7, with a possible D match to TRBD1 (6 bases). From germline, CDR1 is MNHNS and CDR2 SASEGT. The CDR3 spans 13 residues. Trimming removed 6 bases from V and 3 bases from J, with 12 bases in between. The CDR3 is CASRDSGNYEQYF. The CDR3 region has the DNA TGTGCCAGCAGGGACAGTGGGAACTACGAGCAGTACTTC.

This chain uses TRBV6-5 with TRBJ1-2, with D unclear. The CDR3 sequence is 15 residues long. V gave up 6 bases and J gave up 1 base, with 15 bases separating them. Looked up from germline, CDR1 is MNHEY and CDR2 is SVGAGI. CDR3 loop: CASRNGRALNYGYTF. The DNA of the CDR3 is TGTGCCAGCAGAAACGGGAGGGCCCTTAACTATGGCTACACCTTC.

This sequence joins TRBV6-2 or TRBV6-3 and TRBJ1-6; 7 bases align to TRBD1. The CDR3 has 15 residues. Germline trimming cut 9 bases from V and 7 bases from J; bases unmatched to any gene: 12. Germline V gives CDR1 MNHEY, CDR2 SVGEGT. The CDR3 loop is CASTPDRVANSPLHF. The CDR3 coding sequence is TGTGCCAGTACACCCGACAGGGTTGCGAATTCACCCCTCCACTTT.

The chain uses TRBV6-5 and TRBJ1-1; D ambiguous. This CDR3 has 14 residues. Looked up from germline, CDR1 is MNHEY and CDR2 is SVGAGI. The V gene lost 5 bases and the J gene lost 1 base, with 11 bases spanning the gap. This CDR3 reads CASSPRSWNTEAFF. The CDR3 DNA reads as TGTGCCAGCAGTCCGCGATCATGGAACACTGAAGCTTTCTTT.

This chain connects TRBV30 to TRBJ2-5, with 11 positions matching TRBD1. The V gene's germline CDR1 is GTSNPN and CDR2 SVGIG (reference sequence). The V and J ends lost 8 bases and 7 bases, in that order; junction bases with no gene match: 9. This CDR3 region has 13 residues. The CDR3 nucleotides read TGTGCCGTTGGGACAGGGGGATTTTGGACCCAGTACTTC. It is translated as CAVGTGGFWTQYF.

The chain couples TRBV20-1 to TRBJ1-1; D is unresolved. V was clipped by 3 bases and J by 0 bases, with 14 bases between them. The CDR3 covers 15 residues. In germline, CDR1 is DFQATT, CDR2 SNEGSKA (reference sequence). The CDR3: CSASYFAGMNTEAFF. In nucleotides, the CDR3 is TGCAGTGCTAGTTATTTCGCCGGAATGAACACTGAAGCTTTCTTT.

V gene TRBV9 combines with J gene TRBJ1-2, with 9 bases aligning to TRBD1. With V trimmed by 2 bases and J by 6 bases, 14 bases remained unmatched. Germline V gene sequence: CDR1 SGDLS, CDR2 YYNGEE. The CDR3 consists of 17 residues. The CDR3, as DNA: TGTGCCAGCAGCGTGGGCTACAGGGGGCGTGAAGAGGATGGCTACACCTTC. This translates into CASSVGYRGREEDGYTF. Full variable domain (missing parts from reference TRBV9 and TRBJ1-2): DSGVTQTPKHLITATGQRVTLRCSPRSGDLSVYWYQQSLDQGLQFLIQYYNGEERAKGNILERFSAQQFPDLHSELNLSSLELGDSALYFCASSVGYRGREEDGYTFGSGTRLTVV.

This clonotype was seen more than once but under ten times. The CDR3 bases are TGTGCCAGCAGTTTGTGGGACAGCCAAGAGACCCAGTACTTC. Translation gives CASSLWDSQETQYF. The J gene is TRBJ2-5, the V gene TRBV28, with 7 bases identical to TRBD1. The germline V gene encodes CDR1 MDHEN and CDR2 SYDVKM. The CDR3 is 14 residues long. The V and J ends lost 3 bases and 1 base, in that order; junction bases with no gene match: 2.

This clonotype was seen only once. V is TRBV9 and J is TRBJ1-5; D gene unclear. Germline V lookup: CDR1 SGDLS, CDR2 YYNGEE. V was trimmed by 2 bases and J by 2 bases, leaving 8 bases between them. The length of the CDR3 is 14 residues. CDR3: CASSVGTGNQPQHF. The CDR3 DNA is TGTGCCAGCAGCGTGGGAACAGGCAATCAGCCCCAGCATTTT.

The CDR3 here is CASGGAGTQYF. The CDR3 DNA sequence: TGTGCCAGCGGGGGGGCGGGGACCCAGTACTTC. The chain links TRBV6-2 or TRBV6-3 to TRBJ2-5; the D gene is possibly TRBD2 (7 bases). Trimming took off 8 bases at V and 7 bases at J, with 11 bases between the two ends. The CDR3 consists of 11 residues. Germline CDR1 and CDR2: MNHEY and SVGEGT.

The chain uses TRBV5-1 and TRBJ2-4; 8 bases align to TRBD1. Germline loops: CDR1 SGHRS, CDR2 YFSETQ. The junction had 13 bases not matched to a gene; V was cut back by 9 bases and J by 8 bases. This CDR3 contains 14 residues. The CDR3 sequence is CATANQGAGDIQYF. As DNA, the CDR3 is TGCGCCACCGCGAACCAGGGGGCGGGCGACATTCAGTACTTC.

The chain links TRBV20-1 to TRBJ1-5; D gene uncertain. The CDR3 spans 13 residues. V was clipped by 1 base and J by 5 bases, with 9 bases between them. Germline loops: CDR1 DFQATT, CDR2 SNEGSKA (reference sequence). In nucleotides, the CDR3 is TGCAGTGCTAGAGGAGGGCAAGATCAGCCCCAGCATTTT. This sequence encodes CSARGGQDQPQHF.

In nucleotides, the CDR3 is TGTGCCAGCTTTGGGGGCGTCAACTATGGCTACACCTTC. It yields the protein CASFGGVNYGYTF. V is TRBV28 and J is TRBJ1-2, with D perhaps matching TRBD1 (6 bases). V lost 8 bases, J lost 2 bases, and 12 bases lay in between. The CDR3 consists of 13 residues. Per the germline V gene, CDR1 is MDHEN and CDR2 is SYDVKM.

The CDR3 DNA sequence: TGCAGTGCTAGAGATTTGGGCGGGGGGTATGAGCAGTTCTTC. This codes for CSARDLGGGYEQFF. The chain recombines TRBV20-1 with TRBJ2-1, with 8 nucleotides matching TRBD2. The CDR3 is made up of 14 amino acids. V dropped 0 bases and J dropped 8; count of bases not matched to a gene: 6. Looked up from germline, CDR1 is DFQATT and CDR2 is SNEGSKA (reference sequence).

The chain uses TRBV14 and TRBJ2-5, with 11 bases lining up with TRBD1. Germline CDR1 SGHDN, CDR2 FVKESK. V shed 4 bases, J shed 5 bases, and the junction held 6 bases outside the gene matches. The CDR3 loop spans 15 amino acids. For the CDR3, the DNA is TGTGCCAGCAGCCTGTGGACAGGGGGCGCGGAGACCCAGTACTTC. Its protein product is CASSLWTGGAETQYF.

This clonotype was picked up one time. This rearrangement joins TRBV19 to TRBJ2-5, with TRBD1 matching 7 bases. V lost 11 bases, J lost 3 bases, and 3 bases stayed unmatched. The CDR3 has 11 residues. The germline V gene encodes CDR1 LNHDA and CDR2 SQIVND (reference sequence). CDR3 region: CARTGEETQYF. The CDR3 bases are TGTGCCCGAACAGGGGAAGAGACCCAGTACTTC.

This chain links TRBV12-3 or TRBV12-4 with TRBJ1-2; TRBD1 agrees at 8 bases. The CDR3 covers 14 residues. J gave up 8 bases and V 7 bases, and 12 bases lay outside the gene matches. This CDR3 reads CASNRGQVLGGYTF. The CDR3 bases are TGTGCCAGCAACCGGGGACAGGTTCTAGGAGGCTACACCTTC.

The chain joins TRBV20-1 to TRBJ2-1, with D perhaps matching TRBD1 (6 bases). CDR1 is DFQATT, CDR2 SNEGSKA, per germline (reference sequence). There are 14 residues in the CDR3. Trimming took off 3 bases at V and 1 base at J, with 10 bases between the two ends. The CDR3 protein is CSASRQGSYNEQFF. The CDR3 nucleotides read TGCAGTGCTAGCCGCCAGGGGTCCTACAATGAGCAGTTCTTC.

V usage is TRBV5-4 and J usage is TRBJ1-2; no firm D call. CDR3 length equals 14 residues. Looked up from germline, CDR1 is SGHNT and CDR2 is YYREEE (reference sequence). The V gene lost 0 bases and the J gene lost 4 bases, with 10 bases spanning the gap. The CDR3 region has the DNA TGTGCCAGCAGCTTGGAACCCCAAACCTATGGCTACACCTTC. Protein: CASSLEPQTYGYTF.

V usage is TRBV4-2 and J usage is TRBJ2-3; D may match TRBD1 or TRBD2 (5 bases each). V lost 0 bases, J lost 0 bases, and 13 bases lay in between. The CDR3 loop spans 17 amino acids. Germline lookup yields CDR1 LGHNA and CDR2 YNFKEQ. CDR3 region: CASSQESRGGSTDTQYF. CDR3 DNA sequence: TGTGCCAGCAGCCAAGAGTCGAGGGGTGGGAGCACAGATACGCAGTATTTT.

The chain joins TRBV6-2 or TRBV6-3 to TRBJ1-2; TRBD1 is a possible D gene (6 bases). CDR1 is MNHEY and CDR2 is SVGEGT in the germline V gene. The CDR3 length is 14 residues. V lost 6 bases, J lost 8 bases, and 19 bases lay in between. The CDR3 is CASRPTGIFDGYTF. Here the CDR3 DNA reads TGTGCCAGCAGACCTACAGGGATCTTTGACGGCTACACCTTC.

The chain is built from TRBV28 and TRBJ2-4; D tentatively reads TRBD1 or TRBD2 (6 bases each). Germline loops: CDR1 MDHEN, CDR2 SYDVKM. The V gene lost 4 bases and the J gene lost 7 bases, with 17 bases spanning the gap. This CDR3 contains 15 residues. This CDR3 is CASSSGAEEGNIQYF. CDR3 sequence (DNA): TGTGCCAGCAGTTCGGGGGCCGAGGAGGGGAACATTCAGTACTTC.

CDR3 loop: CASSQALGQGDSYEQYF. The CDR3 coding sequence is TGTGCCAGCAGCCAAGCCCTCGGACAGGGGGACTCCTACGAGCAGTACTTC. The chain employs TRBV4-2 and TRBJ2-7; TRBD1 matches at 10 bases. The CDR3 totals 17 residues. With V trimmed by 1 base and J by 0 bases, 6 bases remained unmatched. Per germline, CDR1 LGHNA and CDR2 YNFKEQ.

The rearrangement uses TRBV7-3 and TRBJ2-2; 9 nucleotides align to TRBD1. Per germline, CDR1 SGHTA and CDR2 FQGTGA. The CDR3 extends over 15 amino acids. V lost 5 bases and J lost 3; bases outside the gene matches: 4. This CDR3 is CASSLDRGDTGELFF. The CDR3 DNA is TGTGCCAGCAGCCTAGACAGGGGGGACACCGGGGAGCTGTTTTTT.

The chain uses TRBV7-9 and TRBJ1-1, with D possibly TRBD1 on 6 matching bases. Germline V gene sequence: CDR1 SEHNR, CDR2 FQNEAQ (reference sequence). V lost 4 bases to trimming and J lost 5 bases, with 20 bases between them. The CDR3 has 16 residues. The DNA for the CDR3 is TGTGCCAGCAGCTCAACGGGACAAAGAAAGGTAACTGAAGCTTTCTTT. Translating gives CASSSTGQRKVTEAFF.

The chain employs TRBV7-9 and TRBJ2-1; 9 nucleotides line up with TRBD1. This CDR3 has 14 amino acids. The V gene end was trimmed by 3 bases and the J gene end by 7 bases; junction bases not matched to a gene: 4. The germline gives CDR1 SEHNR, CDR2 FQNEAQ (reference sequence). The CDR3 DNA follows: TGTGCCAGCAGCTTCACAGGGGGCGGGAATGAGCAGTTCTTC. Its translation: CASSFTGGGNEQFF.

This sequence joins TRBV4-1 and TRBJ2-5; D is undetermined. There are 14 residues in the CDR3. Looked up from germline, CDR1 is MGHRA and CDR2 is YSYEKL. The germline V and J ends were trimmed by 3 bases and 1 base, with 9 bases remaining between them. This CDR3 is CASSQVGRQETQYF. CDR3 nucleotides: TGCGCCAGCAGCCAGGTAGGACGCCAAGAGACCCAGTACTTC.

This sequence joins TRBV12-3 or TRBV12-4 and TRBJ1-5; 8 bases are a match to TRBD1. The CDR3 contains 14 residues. V shed 6 bases and J 9 bases; nucleotides not matched to a gene: 10. The CDR3 region has the DNA TGTGCCAGCAGGATAGGACAGGGCGGGCGGCCCCAGCATTTT. Translating gives CASRIGQGGRPQHF.

The chain has TRBV20-1 and TRBJ2-7, with 7 bases identical to TRBD1. The germline CDR1 and CDR2 sequences are DFQATT and SNEGSKA (reference sequence). With V trimmed by 3 bases and J by 4 bases, 6 bases remained unmatched. The CDR3 is 13 amino acids. DNA for the CDR3: TGCAGTGCTAGGGACTGGGACAGTTACGAGCAGTACTTC. It encodes CSARDWDSYEQYF.

CDR3 protein: CSVDSDGYTF. The CDR3 DNA is TGCAGCGTGGATAGCGATGGCTACACCTTC. The chain is built from TRBV29-1 and TRBJ1-2, with unresolved D. The CDR3 covers 10 residues. The ends were cut back, 6 bases at V and 6 bases at J, with 8 bases in the middle. Germline assignment: CDR1 SQVTM and CDR2 ANQGSEA. Full variable domain (missing parts from reference TRBV29-1 and TRBJ1-2): SAVISQKPSRDICQRGTSLTIQCQVDSQVTMMFWYRQQPGQSLTLIATANQGSEATYESGFVIDKFPISRPNLTFSTLTVSNMSPEDSSIYLCSVDSDGYTFGSGTRLTVV.

The chain is built from TRBV3-1 and TRBJ1-6, with a tentative D call TRBD1 (6 bases). With 2 bases removed from V and 7 bases from J, the gap between germline ends came to 15 bases. The CDR3 has 16 amino acids. Germline CDR1 LGHDT, CDR2 YNNKEL (reference sequence). In nucleotides, the CDR3 is TGTGCCAGCAGCCAAACAGGGCGAAGTAACAATTCACCCCTCCACTTT. Translation gives CASSQTGRSNNSPLHF.